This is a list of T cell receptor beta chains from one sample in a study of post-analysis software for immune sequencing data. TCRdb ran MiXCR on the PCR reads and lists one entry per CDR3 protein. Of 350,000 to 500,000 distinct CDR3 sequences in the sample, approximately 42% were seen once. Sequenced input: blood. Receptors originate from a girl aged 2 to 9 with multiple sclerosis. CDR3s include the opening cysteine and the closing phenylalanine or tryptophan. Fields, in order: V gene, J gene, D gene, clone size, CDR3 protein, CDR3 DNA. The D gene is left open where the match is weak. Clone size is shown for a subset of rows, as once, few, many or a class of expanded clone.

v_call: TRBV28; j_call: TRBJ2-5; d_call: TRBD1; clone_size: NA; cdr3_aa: CASSLTGVGQETQYF; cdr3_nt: TGTGCCAGCAGTTTGACAGGGGTCGGACAAGAGACCCAGTACTTC
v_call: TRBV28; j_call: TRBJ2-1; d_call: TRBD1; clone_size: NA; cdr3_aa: CASTVDRDEQFF; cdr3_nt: TGTGCCAGCACCGTAGACAGGGATGAGCAGTTCTTC
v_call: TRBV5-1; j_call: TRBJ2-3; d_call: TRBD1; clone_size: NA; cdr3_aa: CASSTTGQGIDTQYF; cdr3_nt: TGCGCCAGCAGCACGACGGGACAGGGGATAGATACGCAGTATTTT
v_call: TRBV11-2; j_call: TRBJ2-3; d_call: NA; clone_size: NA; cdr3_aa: CASSWADPVADTQYF; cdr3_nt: TGTGCCAGCAGCTGGGCAGACCCCGTAGCAGATACGCAGTATTTT
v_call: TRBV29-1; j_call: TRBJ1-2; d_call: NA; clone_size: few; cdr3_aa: CSVGSFNYGYTF; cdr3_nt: TGCAGCGTTGGTAGCTTTAACTATGGCTACACCTTC
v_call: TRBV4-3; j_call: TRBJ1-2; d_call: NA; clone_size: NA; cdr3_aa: CASSQVGAWDYGYTF; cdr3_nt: TGCGCCAGCAGCCAAGTGGGGGCATGGGACTATGGCTACACCTTC
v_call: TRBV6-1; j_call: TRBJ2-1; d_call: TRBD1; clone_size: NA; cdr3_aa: CASSRTGQGSYNEQFF; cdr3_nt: TGTGCCAGCAGTCGCACCGGACAGGGGTCCTACAATGAGCAGTTCTTC
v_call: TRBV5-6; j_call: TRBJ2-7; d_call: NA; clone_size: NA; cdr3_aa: CASTSQGYEQYF; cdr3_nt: TGTGCCAGCACCAGCCAGGGTTACGAGCAGTACTTC
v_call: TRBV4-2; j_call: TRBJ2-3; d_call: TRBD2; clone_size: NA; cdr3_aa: CASSQEAGAQYF; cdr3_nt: TGTGCCAGCAGCCAAGAAGCGGGGGCGCAGTATTTT
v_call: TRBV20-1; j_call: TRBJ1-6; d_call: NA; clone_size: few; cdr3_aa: CSARVGGQNNSPLHF; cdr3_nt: TGCAGTGCTAGAGTCGGCGGACAGAATAATTCACCCCTCCACTTT
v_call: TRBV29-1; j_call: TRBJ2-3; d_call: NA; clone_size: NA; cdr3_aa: CSVEAPGRFPDTQYF; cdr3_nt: TGCAGCGTTGAAGCACCGGGCAGGTTTCCAGATACGCAGTATTTT